The 20 T cell receptor beta chains reported below all come from one sample, sequenced in a study of blood T cell repertoires in COVID-19. The repertoire was sequenced with immunoSEQ multiplex PCR; TCRdb's copy has only in-frame clones and lacks some. The sample shows 170,000 or so clones, about 90% of them seen only once. Input material: PBMCs or T cells enriched from blood (not recorded which). The receptors come from a woman in her 50s who had recovered from COVID-19.

CDR3 sequence reads: CAWKGTSWVDEQYF. CDR3 coding DNA: TGTGCCTGGAAGGGGACTAGCTGGGTGGACGAGCAGTACTTC. The V call is TRBV30, the J call TRBJ2-7; 9 bases match TRBD2. The CDR3 runs 14 residues. From germline, CDR1 is GTSNPN and CDR2 SVGIG (reference sequence). Trimming took 4 bases from V and 5 from J; bases not matched to a gene: 9.

The chain carries TRBV19 and TRBJ1-1; 8 bases are shared with TRBD1. This CDR3 comprises 13 residues. The junction had 3 bases not matched to a gene; V was cut back by 4 bases and J by 5 bases. CDR1 is LNHDA, CDR2 SQIVND, per germline (reference sequence). The CDR3 DNA reads as TGTGCCAGTAGTACAGGGGGCACGACTGAAGCTTTCTTT. Protein product: CASSTGGTTEAFF.

The chain recombines TRBV28 with TRBJ2-7; a possible D gene is TRBD2 (5 bases). The CDR3 has 13 amino acids. CDR1 and CDR2 from the germline V gene are MDHEN and SYDVKM. The V and J ends lost 3 bases and 2 bases respectively, with 8 bases between them. CDR3 nucleotides: TGTGCCAGCAGTTTGAGCGGTCCCTACGAGCAGTACTTC. It translates to CASSLSGPYEQYF.

The chain recombines TRBV15 with TRBJ1-4; TRBD1 aligns across 8 bases. Germline CDR1 and CDR2: LNHNV and YYDKDF (reference sequence). This CDR3 comprises 14 residues. J gave up 10 bases and V 4 bases, and 8 bases lay outside the gene matches. This CDR3 is CATSTAGQGAKLFF. As DNA, the CDR3 is TGTGCCACCAGCACAGCCGGACAGGGCGCAAAACTGTTTTTT.

The rearrangement links TRBV5-4 to TRBJ1-4; D uncertain. The length of the CDR3 is 17 residues. The V end lost 1 base, the J end lost 0 bases, and 13 bases lay between the germline ends. Looked up from germline, CDR1 is SGHNT and CDR2 is YYREEE (reference sequence). The CDR3 loop reads CASSLSPQAATNEKLFF. CDR3 in DNA: TGTGCCAGCAGCTTGTCACCCCAGGCTGCAACTAATGAAAAACTGTTTTTT.

The genes are TRBV19 and TRBJ1-1; 7 bases align to TRBD1. Unmatched junction bases numbered 7, after V lost 3 bases and J lost 6 bases. The germline CDR1 and CDR2 sequences are LNHDA and SQIVND (reference sequence). The CDR3 extends over 14 amino acids. The CDR3 region has the DNA TGTGCCAGTAGTATGCTTCGGGACAGAGCTGAAGCTTTCTTT. Protein: CASSMLRDRAEAFF.

The chain employs TRBV19 and TRBJ2-3; TRBD2 is a possible D gene (6 bases). The V end was cut by 1 base, the J end by 4 bases, with 12 bases between. The CDR3 runs to 15 residues. Germline V gives CDR1 LNHDA, CDR2 SQIVND (reference sequence). In DNA, the CDR3 is TGTGCCAGTAGTATAGGAGGCGGGACCGCAGATACGCAGTATTTT. This codes for CASSIGGGTADTQYF.

This sequence joins TRBV27 and TRBJ1-6; 7 nucleotides line up with TRBD1. This CDR3 has 15 amino acids. CDR1 is MNHEY and CDR2 is SMNVEV in the germline V gene (reference sequence). After removal of 6 bases from V and 9 bases from J, the junction contained 11 bases not matched to a gene. CDR3 sequence: CASSNPTGSSSPLHF. The DNA of the CDR3 is TGTGCCAGCAGCAACCCGACAGGGTCGAGTTCACCCCTCCACTTT.

V usage is TRBV5-1 and J usage is TRBJ2-7; 11 bases map to TRBD1. Per germline, CDR1 SGHRS and CDR2 YFSETQ. This CDR3 is built from 15 residues. V lost 0 bases, J lost 4 bases, and 3 bases stayed unmatched. The CDR3 sequence: CASSLAGTGGYEQYF. DNA for the CDR3: TGCGCCAGCAGCTTGGCTGGGACAGGGGGGTACGAGCAGTACTTC. Together with reference TRBV5-1 and TRBJ2-7, the CDR3 gives the full variable domain: KAGVTQTPRYLIKTRGQQVTLSCSPISGHRSVSWYQQTPGQGLQFLFEYFSETQRNKGNFPGRFSGRQFSNSRSEMNVSTLELGDSALYLCASSLAGTGGYEQYFGPGTRLTVT.

This chain uses TRBV15 with TRBJ1-1; TRBD1 is a possible D gene (6 bases). V lost 8 bases and J lost 11, with 18 bases in between. CDR3 size: 12 residues. The V gene's germline CDR1 is LNHNV and CDR2 YYDKDF (reference sequence). In DNA form, the CDR3 reads TGTGCCACCCGGACTGAGGGGGAATCGGCTTTCTTT. The encoded protein is CATRTEGESAFF.

The chain joins TRBV27 to TRBJ2-2, with a weak D call TRBD1 (5 bases). Germline V gene data show CDR1 as MNHEY and CDR2 as SMNVEV (reference sequence). The CDR3 covers 16 residues. V lost 6 bases and J lost 0, with 14 bases in between. As DNA, the CDR3 is TGTGCCAGCAGCAATAGACAGAATACGAACACCGGGGAGCTGTTTTTT. This gives the protein CASSNRQNTNTGELFF.

The chain is built from TRBV27 and TRBJ1-3; 7 bases are shared with TRBD1. Unmatched junction bases numbered 4, after V lost 5 bases and J lost 0 bases. Looked up from germline, CDR1 is MNHEY and CDR2 is SMNVEV (reference sequence). CDR3 length: 15 residues. CDR3 residues: CASSRQGHSGNTIYF. CDR3 bases: TGTGCCAGCAGTCGACAGGGACACTCTGGAAACACCATATATTTT.

The rearrangement links TRBV3-1 (or the pseudogene TRBV3-2) to TRBJ1-3, with unresolved D. The germline V and J ends were trimmed by 6 bases and 0 bases, with 6 bases remaining between them. Germline lookup yields CDR1 LGHDT and CDR2 YNNKEL (reference sequence). The CDR3 has 13 residues. CDR3 DNA: TGTGCCAGCAGTCTAAGCTCTGGAAACACCATATATTTT. This codes for CASSLSSGNTIYF.

CDR3 nucleotides: TGTGCCAGCAGCCCAAACAGGGCTGGAAACACCATATATTTT. Protein: CASSPNRAGNTIYF. The chain employs TRBV11-2 and TRBJ1-3; D is perhaps TRBD1 (6 bases). The length of the CDR3 is 14 residues. Trimming pared 5 bases from V and 2 bases from J, leaving 10 bases between. CDR1 is SGHAT and CDR2 is FQNNGV in the germline V gene.

The rearrangement joins TRBV5-1 to TRBJ2-7, with TRBD1 identical over 9 bases. The V gene's germline CDR1 is SGHRS and CDR2 YFSETQ. The CDR3 loop spans 14 amino acids. The V and J ends lost 6 bases and 2 bases, in that order; junction bases with no gene match: 6. In DNA, the CDR3 is TGCGCCAGCACCGCGGGACAGGGCCCCTACGAGCAGTACTTC. It encodes CASTAGQGPYEQYF. Together with reference TRBV5-1 and TRBJ2-7, the CDR3 gives the full variable domain: KAGVTQTPRYLIKTRGQQVTLSCSPISGHRSVSWYQQTPGQGLQFLFEYFSETQRNKGNFPGRFSGRQFSNSRSEMNVSTLELGDSALYLCASTAGQGPYEQYFGPGTRLTVT.

This chain connects TRBV6-5 to TRBJ1-2; TRBD1 matches 9 bases. The CDR3 covers 14 residues. The V gene's germline CDR1 is MNHEY and CDR2 SVGAGI. The J segment lost 3 bases and the V segment lost 6 bases, leaving 5 bases of the junction unmatched. For the CDR3, the DNA is TGTGCCAGCAGGGACCGGGACAGGGACTATGGCTACACCTTC. It is translated as CASRDRDRDYGYTF.

V is TRBV28 and J is TRBJ1-1; possible D gene TRBD1, 5 bases. Germline V gene data show CDR1 as MDHEN and CDR2 as SYDVKM. V dropped 7 bases and J dropped 14 bases, with 26 bases sitting between them. The CDR3 length is 14 residues. CDR3 in DNA: TGTGCCAGCAATCCTGGCGGAACAGACAGAAGCTCCTTCTTT. It encodes CASNPGGTDRSSFF.

The J gene is TRBJ2-1, the V gene TRBV29-1, with TRBD2 matching 9 bases. The V gene's germline CDR1 is SQVTM and CDR2 ANQGSEA. CDR3 length equals 14 residues. J gave up 8 bases and V 4 bases, and 9 bases lay outside the gene matches. The CDR3 loop is CSVVGGRGTDEQFF. CDR3 nucleotide sequence: TGCAGCGTTGTCGGCGGGAGGGGGACAGATGAGCAGTTCTTC.

The chain links TRBV7-8 to TRBJ2-1, with 10 bases matching TRBD2. The CDR3 runs to 18 residues. Germline values: CDR1 SGHVS, CDR2 FQNEAQ. Trimming took 3 bases from V and 4 from J; bases not matched to a gene: 12. The CDR3 DNA is TGTGCCAGCAGCTTGGGGCTAGCGGGAGCGAAACTTTACAATGAGCAGTTCTTC. Its protein is CASSLGLAGAKLYNEQFF.

The chain links TRBV29-1 to TRBJ1-5; possible D gene TRBD1, 6 bases. CDR1 and CDR2 (germline): SQVTM, ANQGSEA. This CDR3 is built from 13 residues. The germline V and J ends were trimmed by 4 bases and 4 bases, with 11 bases remaining between them. The CDR3 spells CSVAPDRNQPQHF. CDR3 sequence (DNA): TGCAGCGTTGCCCCCGACAGGAATCAGCCCCAGCATTTT. Full variable domain (remainder filled in from reference TRBV29-1 and TRBJ1-5): SAVISQKPSRDICQRGTSLTIQCQVDSQVTMMFWYRQQPGQSLTLIATANQGSEATYESGFVIDKFPISRPNLTFSTLTVSNMSPEDSSIYLCSVAPDRNQPQHFGDGTRLSIL.